The T cell receptor (beta chain) described here comes from a study of T-cell reconstitution after alpha-beta-depleted transplantation in children. The CDR3 sequence is 15 residues long. The germline CDR1 and CDR2 sequences are MGHDK and SYGVNS. The germline V and J ends were trimmed by 8 bases and 5 bases, with 21 bases remaining between them. Preparation of the TCRbeta library was carried out with unique molecular identifiers. TCRdb itself ran the PCR reads through MiXCR, one entry per CDR3 protein. This table has some 400,000 distinct CDR3 sequences, 20% appearing once. This clonotype was counted between two and nine times.

This chain uses TRBV25-1 with TRBJ1-2, with D perhaps matching TRBD1 (5 bases). This specimen consisted of PBMCs from the stem cell graft donor, obtained from the stem cell graft. The receptor's source is a human donor who donated a stem cell graft to a child with acute myeloid leukemia. CDR3 residues: CASSPMGTGVYGYTF. CDR3 coding DNA: TGTGCCAGCTCTCCCATGGGTACAGGAGTTTATGGCTACACCTTC.